These T cell receptor beta chains were read from a single sample in a study of early T cells in non-severe SARS-CoV-2 infection. TCRdb ran MiXCR on the 5' RACE reads and lists one entry per CDR3 protein. Of over 35,000 distinct CDR3 sequences in the sample, 11% are singletons; the top ten hold roughly 10%. Specimen: whole blood. The receptors were gathered from an adult who was a healthcare worker with PCR-confirmed SARS-CoV-2 infection or an uninfected control (not recorded which). Each CDR3 is given with its conserved first and last residue. The order of the fields is clone size, D gene, CDR3 length, V gene, J gene, CDR3 protein, CDR3 DNA. The D gene is left open where the match is weak. Where a row states a size, it is once, few, many or the class of an expanded clone; other rows omit it.

many	TRBD1	16	TRBV24-1	TRBJ2-3	CATSETGTGGTDTQYF	TGTGCCACCAGTGAGACCGGGACAGGGGGCACAGATACGCAGTATTTT
.	.	16	TRBV18	TRBJ2-7	CASSPPSGPTRGEQYF	TGTGCCAGCTCACCACCTAGCGGCCCCACTCGGGGCGAGCAGTACTTC
many	.	21	TRBV12-3/TRBV12-4	TRBJ1-1	CASSLEGGGGRGGLLHTEAFF	TGTGCCAGCAGTTTAGAGGGAGGTGGGGGCAGGGGTGGTCTTCTGCACACTGAAGCTTTCTTT
few	.	14	TRBV2	TRBJ1-5	CASREGVFGRPQHF	TGTGCCAGTCGGGAAGGTGTATTCGGACGGCCCCAGCATTTT
few	TRBD1	15	TRBV6-5	TRBJ2-2	CASSFLTGRTGELFF	TGTGCCAGCAGCTTTTTGACAGGGCGGACCGGGGAGCTGTTTTTT
many	.	16	TRBV24-1	TRBJ2-5	CATSDRGFGLGETQYF	TGTGCCACCAGTGACCGCGGTTTTGGTCTAGGGGAGACCCAGTACTTC
.	.	12	TRBV7-8	TRBJ2-7	CASSWGAYEQYF	TGTGCCAGCAGCTGGGGCGCTTACGAGCAGTACTTC
many	TRBD1	17	TRBV27	TRBJ1-4	CASSLTAGGSTNEKLFF	TGTGCCAGCAGTTTAACGGCAGGGGGATCAACTAATGAAAAACTGTTTTTT
medium-sized	.	14	TRBV7-6	TRBJ2-5	CASSVHRYQETQYF	TGTGCCAGCAGCGTTCACAGGTACCAAGAGACCCAGTACTTC
.	TRBD1	16	TRBV7-9	TRBJ1-4	CASRRQGSGINEKLFF	TGTGCCAGCAGGCGACAGGGGTCAGGGATTAATGAAAAACTGTTTTTT
few	.	11	TRBV10-2	TRBJ2-7	CASRGTYEQYF	TGCGCCAGCAGGGGTACGTACGAGCAGTACTTC
many	TRBD1	15	TRBV10-3	TRBJ1-5	CAISDEGAGNQPQHF	TGTGCCATCAGTGACGAGGGGGCCGGTAATCAGCCCCAGCATTTT
.	TRBD1	14	TRBV18	TRBJ1-2	CASSPGQEPYGYTF	TGTGCCAGCTCACCGGGACAGGAGCCCTATGGCTACACCTTC
many	.	16	TRBV5-5	TRBJ1-1	CASSLEGGGLSTEAFF	TGTGCCAGCAGCTTGGAAGGGGGAGGGTTGAGCACTGAAGCTTTCTTT
medium-sized	.	16	TRBV12-3/TRBV12-4	TRBJ2-7	CASKLNPRGAQYEQYF	TGTGCCAGCAAGTTAAACCCACGGGGGGCCCAGTACGAGCAGTACTTC
.	.	14	TRBV28	TRBJ2-7	CASAWAAASYEQYF	TGTGCCAGCGCTTGGGCGGCGGCGTCCTACGAGCAGTACTTC
many	TRBD1	14	TRBV29-1	TRBJ2-6	CSVSGGSGANVLTF	TGCAGCGTTTCAGGGGGATCCGGGGCCAACGTCCTGACTTTC
many	.	16	TRBV7-8	TRBJ1-1	CASSHSPDRLNTEAFF	TGTGCCAGCAGCCACTCACCGGACAGACTGAACACTGAAGCTTTCTTT
.	.	18	TRBV6-6	TRBJ1-1	CASSYALAGVAGNTEAFF	TGTGCCAGCAGTTACGCCTTGGCAGGTGTGGCTGGGAACACTGAAGCTTTCTTT
few	.	14	TRBV5-4	TRBJ2-3	CASSGRGRGDTQYF	TGTGCCAGCAGCGGGCGGGGGCGCGGAGATACGCAGTATTTT
.	.	14	TRBV3-1	TRBJ2-7	CASSQAPVAYEQYF	TGTGCCAGCAGCCAAGCCCCAGTCGCCTACGAGCAGTACTTC
.	.	15	TRBV7-8	TRBJ2-2	CASSLELHDTGELFF	TGTGCCAGCAGCTTGGAACTACATGACACCGGGGAGCTGTTTTTT
few	.	11	TRBV7-2	TRBJ2-7	CASSPSHEQYF	TGTGCCAGCAGCCCGTCCCACGAGCAGTACTTC
.	TRBD2	15	TRBV2	TRBJ2-3	CASKNSGGAADTQYF	TGTGCCAGCAAAAATAGCGGGGGGGCCGCAGATACGCAGTATTTT
.	.	14	TRBV13	TRBJ2-5	CASSPTGLQETQYF	TGTGCCAGCAGCCCCACGGGGCTTCAAGAGACCCAGTACTTC
many	.	14	TRBV5-6	TRBJ2-7	CASSLYGSSYEQYF	TGTGCCAGCAGCTTGTACGGGAGCTCCTACGAGCAGTACTTC
.	.	16	TRBV6-1	TRBJ1-5	CASTGLSGFSNQPQHF	TGTGCCAGCACTGGGTTGTCAGGTTTTAGCAATCAGCCCCAGCATTTT
.	TRBD2	15	TRBV2	TRBJ2-1	CASSVLAGGHREQFF	TGTGCCAGCAGCGTACTAGCGGGGGGACACCGTGAGCAGTTCTTC
many	.	14	TRBV7-2	TRBJ2-4	CASKNPLAKNIQYF	TGTGCCAGCAAAAACCCCCTAGCCAAAAACATTCAGTACTTC
.	.	15	TRBV28	TRBJ1-1	CASSRTGVMNTEAFF	TGTGCCAGCAGTCGGACCGGGGTTATGAACACTGAAGCTTTCTTT
few	TRBD1	12	TRBV29-1	TRBJ1-2	CSVAGGFYGYTF	TGCAGCGTTGCAGGGGGCTTCTATGGCTACACCTTC
few	.	15	TRBV30	TRBJ1-5	CAWSVRGGVNQPQHF	TGTGCCTGGAGTGTACGGGGGGGCGTCAATCAGCCCCAGCATTTT
many	TRBD1	16	TRBV6-2/TRBV6-3	TRBJ2-7	CASSRREGQGTYEQYF	TGTGCCAGCAGCCGGCGAGAAGGACAGGGGACCTACGAGCAGTACTTC
few	TRBD1	15	TRBV6-5	TRBJ1-1	CASTKGQGLNTEAFF	TGTGCCAGCACCAAGGGACAGGGCCTGAACACTGAAGCTTTCTTT
many	.	14	TRBV12-3/TRBV12-4	TRBJ2-2	CASSPRTNGGELFF	TGTGCCAGCAGCCCGCGGACAAATGGCGGGGAGCTGTTTTTT
.	.	14	TRBV18	TRBJ1-5	CASSPGFSNQPQHF	TGTGCCAGCTCCCCAGGCTTCTCGAATCAGCCCCAGCATTTT
many	.	22	TRBV24-1	TRBJ1-5	CATPGKHLGGYREVKGNQPQHF	TGTGCCACCCCTGGGAAACACCTAGGGGGGTACAGGGAAGTTAAGGGCAATCAGCCCCAGCATTTT
.	.	16	TRBV4-2	TRBJ1-1	CASSQGSANLNTEAFF	TGTGCCAGCAGCCAAGGGTCCGCAAATTTGAACACTGAAGCTTTCTTT
few	.	12	TRBV6-5	TRBJ2-7	CASSSYVGVPYF	TGTGCCAGCAGTTCTTATGTGGGGGTTCCGTACTTC
many	TRBD1	12	TRBV20-1	TRBJ2-7	CSAKGQKYEQYF	TGCAGTGCTAAGGGACAGAAATACGAGCAGTACTTC
many	.	11	TRBV10-2	TRBJ2-1	CASKEGRVQFF	TGCGCCAGCAAAGAGGGGAGAGTGCAGTTCTTC
.	TRBD2	19	TRBV15	TRBJ2-2	CATSRAKTSGVVRTGELFF	TGTGCCACCAGCAGAGCTAAAACTAGCGGGGTCGTTCGCACCGGGGAGCTGTTTTTT
many	.	16	TRBV24-1	TRBJ2-4	CATSDSDRGAKNIQYF	TGTGCCACCAGTGATTCAGACAGAGGCGCCAAAAACATTCAGTACTTC
.	.	18	TRBV2	TRBJ1-6	CASSEAPQGSSYNSPLHF	TGTGCCAGCAGTGAAGCACCGCAGGGGAGCTCCTATAATTCACCCCTCCACTTT
few	.	15	TRBV2	TRBJ1-5	CASMSNYYSNQPQHF	TGTGCCAGCATGTCAAATTACTATAGCAATCAGCCCCAGCATTTT
many	.	13	TRBV29-1	TRBJ1-1	CSVEGLHRNEAFF	TGCAGCGTCGAAGGCTTACACAGGAACGAAGCTTTCTTT
.	TRBD2	16	TRBV4-3	TRBJ2-1	CASSHNLLAGSNEQFF	TGCGCCAGCAGCCACAACCTACTAGCGGGGTCCAATGAGCAGTTCTTC
many	TRBD1	17	TRBV18	TRBJ2-7	CASSPGPGTGTPNEQYF	TGTGCCAGCTCACCAGGCCCCGGGACAGGGACCCCCAACGAGCAGTACTTC
many	TRBD1	15	TRBV27	TRBJ2-1	CASRTGDSRNNEQFF	TGTGCCAGCAGGACAGGGGACTCTAGAAACAATGAGCAGTTCTTC
many	.	13	TRBV14	TRBJ2-3	CASSPGNTDTQYF	TGTGCCAGCTCCCCGGGGAACACAGATACGCAGTATTTT
many	TRBD1	13	TRBV7-3	TRBJ1-2	CASSFQGADGYTF	TGTGCCAGCAGCTTTCAGGGGGCTGATGGCTACACCTTC
many	.	12	TRBV19	TRBJ2-3	CASKTSTDTQYF	TGTGCCAGTAAAACTAGCACAGATACGCAGTATTTT
few	.	13	TRBV7-9	TRBJ2-5	CASRSVREETQYF	TGTGCCAGCAGATCGGTGAGGGAAGAGACCCAGTACTTC
many	TRBD1	15	TRBV12-3/TRBV12-4	TRBJ1-5	CASRIGDRLNQPQHF	TGTGCCAGCAGAATTGGGGACAGGCTCAATCAGCCCCAGCATTTT
.	.	15	TRBV7-3	TRBJ2-1	CASSLIHSSYNEQFF	TGTGCCAGCAGCTTAATACATAGCTCCTACAATGAGCAGTTCTTC
many	.	15	TRBV10-2	TRBJ2-7	CASSDGQPESYEQYF	TGCGCCAGCAGTGATGGGCAACCGGAAAGCTACGAGCAGTACTTC
few	.	17	TRBV6-2/TRBV6-3	TRBJ2-6	CASRPDTGPSGANVLTF	TGTGCCAGCAGGCCCGATACAGGACCTTCTGGGGCCAACGTCCTGACTTTC
few	.	15	TRBV12-5	TRBJ1-6	CASGWAGAYNSPLHF	TGTGCTAGTGGTTGGGCGGGAGCCTATAATTCACCCCTCCACTTT
.	.	14	TRBV30	TRBJ1-1	CAWSGRGGYTEAFF	TGTGCCTGGAGTGGAAGAGGGGGGTACACTGAAGCTTTCTTT